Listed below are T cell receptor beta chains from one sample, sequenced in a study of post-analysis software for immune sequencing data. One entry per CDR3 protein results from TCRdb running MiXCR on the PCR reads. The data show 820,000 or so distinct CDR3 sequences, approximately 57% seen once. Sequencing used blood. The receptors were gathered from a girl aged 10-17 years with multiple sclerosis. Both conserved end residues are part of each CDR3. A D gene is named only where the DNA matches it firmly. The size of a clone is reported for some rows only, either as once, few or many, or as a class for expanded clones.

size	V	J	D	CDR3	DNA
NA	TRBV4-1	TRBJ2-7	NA	CASSSLEGASMYF	TGCGCCAGCAGCTCCCTGGAGGGGGCTAGTATGTACTTC
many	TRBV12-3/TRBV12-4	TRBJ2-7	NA	CASSSGLAAYEQYF	TGTGCCAGCAGTTCGGGACTCGCCGCCTACGAGCAGTACTTC
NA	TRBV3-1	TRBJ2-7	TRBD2	CASSQDQGGRAYEQYF	TGTGCCAGCAGCCAAGATCAGGGCGGGAGGGCCTACGAGCAGTACTTC
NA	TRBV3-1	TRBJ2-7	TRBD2	CASSPRTSGNPWEQYF	TGTGCCAGCAGCCCCAGGACTAGCGGGAACCCCTGGGAGCAGTACTTC
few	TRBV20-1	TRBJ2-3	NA	CSARGSGARDTQYF	TGCAGTGCTAGGGGCAGTGGGGCGAGAGATACGCAGTATTTT
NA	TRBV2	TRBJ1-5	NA	CASSDRDARQPQHF	TGTGCCAGCAGTGACAGAGACGCTAGACAGCCCCAGCATTTT
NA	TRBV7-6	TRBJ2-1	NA	CASSLGGWGSYNEQFF	TGTGCCAGCAGCTTAGGGGGATGGGGGTCCTACAATGAGCAGTTCTTC
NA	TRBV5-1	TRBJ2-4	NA	CASSSEGSLVQYF	TGCGCCAGCAGCTCGGAGGGTTCGTTAGTTCAGTACTTC
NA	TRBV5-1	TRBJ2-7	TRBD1	CASSLARLRQGDEQYF	TGCGCCAGCAGCTTGGCCCGACTACGACAGGGCGACGAGCAGTACTTC
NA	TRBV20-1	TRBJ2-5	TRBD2	CSARDTGTSGGFETQYF	TGCAGTGCTAGAGATACAGGGACTAGCGGGGGTTTCGAGACCCAGTACTTC
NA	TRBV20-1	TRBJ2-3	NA	CSAFRVLDTDTQYF	TGCAGTGCTTTCAGGGTATTGGACACAGATACGCAGTATTTT
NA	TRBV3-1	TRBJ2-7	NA	CASSQNWWADEQYF	TGTGCCAGCAGCCAGAACTGGTGGGCCGACGAGCAGTACTTC
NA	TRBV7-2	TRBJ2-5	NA	CASSPGLGVTKETQYF	TGTGCCAGCAGCCCGGGGCTTGGGGTTACGAAAGAGACCCAGTACTTC
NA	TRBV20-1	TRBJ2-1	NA	CSASLRGPTYNEQFF	TGCAGTGCTAGTCTACGGGGTCCCACCTACAATGAGCAGTTCTTC
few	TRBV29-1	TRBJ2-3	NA	CSVEGKLAKDTQYF	TGCAGCGTTGAGGGGAAACTGGCCAAAGATACGCAGTATTTT
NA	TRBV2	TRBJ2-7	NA	CASSNQLGSTYEQYF	TGTGCCAGCAGCAACCAGTTGGGCAGTACCTACGAGCAGTACTTC
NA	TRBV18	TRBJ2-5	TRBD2	CASSLGLETTQYF	TGTGCCAGCTCACTCGGACTAGAAACGACCCAGTACTTC
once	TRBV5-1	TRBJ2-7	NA	CASSLEGRPGSYEQYF	TGCGCCAGCAGCTTGGAGGGACGCCCAGGGTCATACGAGCAGTACTTC
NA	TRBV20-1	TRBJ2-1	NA	CSATDRNNEQFF	TGCAGTGCTACCGACAGGAACAATGAGCAGTTCTTC
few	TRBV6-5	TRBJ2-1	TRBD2	CASSPRGLAGGNEQFF	TGTGCCAGCAGCCCCAGGGGTCTAGCGGGGGGTAATGAGCAGTTCTTC
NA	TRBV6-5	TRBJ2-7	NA	CASSYLSGFVRDPQALEQYF	TGTGCCAGCAGTTACTTATCGGGCTTTGTCCGGGATCCTCAAGCGCTCGAGCAGTACTTC
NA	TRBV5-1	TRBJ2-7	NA	CASSFAWDYEQYF	TGCGCCAGCAGCTTTGCCTGGGACTACGAGCAGTACTTC
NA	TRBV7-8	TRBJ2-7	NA	CASSLGGRVNPYEQYF	TGTGCCAGCAGCTTAGGCGGAAGGGTAAACCCCTACGAGCAGTACTTC
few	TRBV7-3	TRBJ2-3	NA	CASSLTGAGGITDTQYF	TGTGCCAGCAGCTTAACCGGGGCGGGTGGGATCACAGATACGCAGTATTTT
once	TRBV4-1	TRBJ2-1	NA	CASSPMRGTTYNEQFF	TGCGCCAGCAGTCCGATGCGCGGAACGACCTACAATGAGCAGTTCTTC
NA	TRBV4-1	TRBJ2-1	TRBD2	CASSPGGGLSYNEQFF	TGCGCCAGCAGCCCGGGCGGGGGGCTCTCCTACAATGAGCAGTTCTTC
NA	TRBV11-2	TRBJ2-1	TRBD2	CASSLVLGGALYNEQFF	TGTGCCAGCAGCTTAGTCCTGGGAGGGGCCCTCTACAATGAGCAGTTCTTC
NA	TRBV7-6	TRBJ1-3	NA	CASSSAGNTIYF	TGTGCCAGCAGCTCCGCTGGAAACACCATATATTTT
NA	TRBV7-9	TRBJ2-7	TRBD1	CASSVSGPGQKYEQYF	TGTGCCAGCAGCGTCAGTGGACCGGGACAGAAATACGAGCAGTACTTC
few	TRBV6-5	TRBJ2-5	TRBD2	CASSYSRGAGPQETQYF	TGTGCCAGCAGTTACTCGAGAGGAGCGGGACCACAAGAGACCCAGTACTTC
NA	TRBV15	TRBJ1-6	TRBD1	CATSRDWARQGNNSPLHF	TGTGCCACCAGCAGAGATTGGGCGCGACAGGGGAATAATTCACCCCTCCACTTT
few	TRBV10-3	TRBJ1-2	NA	CAISEIGQKNYGYTF	TGTGCCATCAGTGAAATCGGACAGAAAAACTATGGCTACACCTTC
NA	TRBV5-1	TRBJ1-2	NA	CASSLTGDNGYTF	TGCGCCAGCAGCCTCACAGGTGATAATGGCTACACCTTC
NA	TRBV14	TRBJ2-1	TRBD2	CASSQETSFYNEQFF	TGTGCCAGCAGCCAGGAGACTAGCTTCTACAATGAGCAGTTCTTC
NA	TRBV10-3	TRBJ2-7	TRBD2	CAISDGGGRAVHEQYF	TGTGCCATCAGTGACGGGGGCGGGAGGGCCGTGCACGAGCAGTACTTC